This is a list of T cell receptor beta chains from one sample in a study of blood T cells in healthy people across ages. Each CDR3 protein is one row after TCRdb ran MiXCR on the 5' RACE reads. The sample holds about 670,000 distinct CDR3 sequences, approximately 40% seen once. Sequenced input: blood. These receptors all come from a man older than 75 in good health. Each CDR3 is given with its conserved first and last residue. D genes are given only for firm matches. Clone size is not always given. Where it is, it says once, few, many or a class for expanded clones.

J gene: TRBJ1-1; V gene: TRBV5-4; D gene: NA; clone size: NA; CDR3 DNA: TGTGCCAGCAGCTCAAGCGGGGGGCTTTACACTGAAGCTTTCTTT; CDR3 protein: CASSSSGGLYTEAFF
J gene: TRBJ2-3; V gene: TRBV7-8; D gene: NA; clone size: NA; CDR3 DNA: TGTGCCAGCAGCTCTACAGCGAATACGCAGTATTTT; CDR3 protein: CASSSTANTQYF
J gene: TRBJ1-2; V gene: TRBV28; D gene: TRBD1; clone size: many; CDR3 DNA: TGTGCCAGCAGTCGGGACAGTCAAGGGAATGGCTACACCTTC; CDR3 protein: CASSRDSQGNGYTF
J gene: TRBJ1-2; V gene: TRBV12-3/TRBV12-4; D gene: TRBD1; clone size: NA; CDR3 DNA: TGTGCCAGCAGTTCATTTGCCCAGGGGGGCGGCTACACCTTC; CDR3 protein: CASSSFAQGGGYTF
J gene: TRBJ2-3; V gene: TRBV9; D gene: NA; clone size: few; CDR3 DNA: TGTGCCAGCAGCGTAAGCCCTGACAGCACAGATACGCAGTATTTT; CDR3 protein: CASSVSPDSTDTQYF
J gene: TRBJ2-5; V gene: TRBV4-1; D gene: NA; clone size: NA; CDR3 DNA: TGCGCCAGCAGCCAATTGGGAGATGGGGAGACCCAGTACTTC; CDR3 protein: CASSQLGDGETQYF
J gene: TRBJ1-5; V gene: TRBV4-3; D gene: NA; clone size: many; CDR3 DNA: TGCGCCAGCAGCCAGGGGGGCAATCAGCCCCAGCATTTT; CDR3 protein: CASSQGGNQPQHF
J gene: TRBJ1-2; V gene: TRBV28; D gene: TRBD1; clone size: NA; CDR3 DNA: TGTGCCAGCAGTTTAACCCCCAGGGACAGGGGGCGCGGCTACACCTTC; CDR3 protein: CASSLTPRDRGRGYTF
J gene: TRBJ2-3; V gene: TRBV6-2/TRBV6-3; D gene: NA; clone size: NA; CDR3 DNA: TGTGCCAGCAGTTACGGGTTTGGAGATATGCAGTATTTT; CDR3 protein: CASSYGFGDMQYF
J gene: TRBJ2-1; V gene: TRBV7-2; D gene: NA; clone size: NA; CDR3 DNA: TGTGCCAGCAGAAACAGGGTTGGGGCTTCCAATGAGCAGTTCTTC; CDR3 protein: CASRNRVGASNEQFF
J gene: TRBJ1-6; V gene: TRBV5-5; D gene: NA; clone size: once; CDR3 DNA: TGTGCCAGCAGCTTGGACGCGGGGGGGGCCAATTCACCCCTCCACTTT; CDR3 protein: CASSLDAGGANSPLHF
J gene: TRBJ2-3; V gene: TRBV6-2/TRBV6-3; D gene: NA; clone size: NA; CDR3 DNA: TGTGCCAGCAGGGTGACTAGCACAGATACGCAGTATTTT; CDR3 protein: CASRVTSTDTQYF
J gene: TRBJ2-1; V gene: TRBV7-3; D gene: NA; clone size: NA; CDR3 DNA: TGTGCCAGCAGCTTAACGGGAGGAGGCGATGAGCAGTTCTTC; CDR3 protein: CASSLTGGGDEQFF
J gene: TRBJ2-7; V gene: TRBV20-1; D gene: NA; clone size: few; CDR3 DNA: TGCAGTGCCACGTCACAGCAGTCCTACGAGCAGTACTTC; CDR3 protein: CSATSQQSYEQYF
J gene: TRBJ1-4; V gene: TRBV7-2; D gene: TRBD1; clone size: NA; CDR3 DNA: TGTGCCAGCAGCTTACGGGGGACAGTGGCAAATGAAAAACTGTTTTTT; CDR3 protein: CASSLRGTVANEKLFF
J gene: TRBJ2-7; V gene: TRBV4-1; D gene: TRBD1; clone size: many; CDR3 DNA: TGCGCCAGCAGCCAAGCCCCGGGACAGGGAATATACGAGCAGTACTTC; CDR3 protein: CASSQAPGQGIYEQYF
J gene: TRBJ2-1; V gene: TRBV10-2; D gene: TRBD2; clone size: few; CDR3 DNA: TGCGCCAGCAGTGAGAGCGGGAGGTTCAATGAGCAGTTCTTC; CDR3 protein: CASSESGRFNEQFF
J gene: TRBJ2-7; V gene: TRBV28; D gene: NA; clone size: once; CDR3 DNA: TGTGCCAGCGAGGTCAGGGGGGTGGACGAGCAGTACTTC; CDR3 protein: CASEVRGVDEQYF
J gene: TRBJ2-7; V gene: TRBV20-1; D gene: TRBD2; clone size: few; CDR3 DNA: TGCAGTGCTAGTAATATAGCGGGAGTTTTATACGAGCAGTACTTC; CDR3 protein: CSASNIAGVLYEQYF
J gene: TRBJ2-4; V gene: TRBV5-1; D gene: TRBD2; clone size: NA; CDR3 DNA: TGCGCCAGCAGCTTTGGGACTAGTAGCAATGAGCAGTACTTC; CDR3 protein: CASSFGTSSNEQYF
J gene: TRBJ2-1; V gene: TRBV4-2; D gene: TRBD2; clone size: NA; CDR3 DNA: TGTGCCAGCAGCCAAGGTCTAGCGGGAGGTACCGTGTTCTTC; CDR3 protein: CASSQGLAGGTVFF
J gene: TRBJ2-5; V gene: TRBV7-9; D gene: NA; clone size: few; CDR3 DNA: TGTGCCACCTCTGGCGTAGACGAGACCCAGTACTTC; CDR3 protein: CATSGVDETQYF
J gene: TRBJ1-2; V gene: TRBV20-1; D gene: NA; clone size: NA; CDR3 DNA: TGCAGTGCACTCATCTATGGCTACACCTTC; CDR3 protein: CSALIYGYTF
J gene: TRBJ2-2; V gene: TRBV5-1; D gene: NA; clone size: NA; CDR3 DNA: TGCGCCAGCAGCGAGGACAGACCGAACACCGGGGAGCTGTTTTTT; CDR3 protein: CASSEDRPNTGELFF
J gene: TRBJ2-3; V gene: TRBV6-2/TRBV6-3; D gene: TRBD2; clone size: few; CDR3 DNA: TGTGCCAGCAGGCCTAGCGGAGTCACAGATACGCGGTATTTT; CDR3 protein: CASRPSGVTDTRYF
J gene: TRBJ2-3; V gene: TRBV12-3/TRBV12-4; D gene: NA; clone size: NA; CDR3 DNA: TGTGCCAGCAGTTCGTTTACGCAGTATTTT; CDR3 protein: CASSSFTQYF
J gene: TRBJ2-3; V gene: TRBV6-2/TRBV6-3; D gene: NA; clone size: NA; CDR3 DNA: TGTGCCAGCAGCCGACAGGGGTCGGGAGGAACAGATACGCAGTATTTT; CDR3 protein: CASSRQGSGGTDTQYF
J gene: TRBJ2-2; V gene: TRBV6-5; D gene: NA; clone size: NA; CDR3 DNA: TGTGCCAGCAGTTACAGGTGGAACACCGGGGAGCTGTTTTTT; CDR3 protein: CASSYRWNTGELFF
J gene: TRBJ1-3; V gene: TRBV7-2; D gene: NA; clone size: NA; CDR3 DNA: TGTGCCAGCAGCTTACCGCAGAGCTCTGGAAACACCATATATTTT; CDR3 protein: CASSLPQSSGNTIYF
J gene: TRBJ2-4; V gene: TRBV20-1; D gene: NA; clone size: NA; CDR3 DNA: TGTAGTGCTCCTATAGCGGAAAACATTCAGTACTTC; CDR3 protein: CSAPIAENIQYF
J gene: TRBJ2-7; V gene: TRBV7-9; D gene: TRBD2; clone size: NA; CDR3 DNA: TGTGCCAGCAGCTTAGCCTACGGGGGGGACTACGAGCAGTACTTC; CDR3 protein: CASSLAYGGDYEQYF
J gene: TRBJ1-1; V gene: TRBV29-1; D gene: NA; clone size: many; CDR3 DNA: TGCAGCGTTGACCAAGACAGACTGCGGCACACTGAAGCTTTCTTT; CDR3 protein: CSVDQDRLRHTEAFF